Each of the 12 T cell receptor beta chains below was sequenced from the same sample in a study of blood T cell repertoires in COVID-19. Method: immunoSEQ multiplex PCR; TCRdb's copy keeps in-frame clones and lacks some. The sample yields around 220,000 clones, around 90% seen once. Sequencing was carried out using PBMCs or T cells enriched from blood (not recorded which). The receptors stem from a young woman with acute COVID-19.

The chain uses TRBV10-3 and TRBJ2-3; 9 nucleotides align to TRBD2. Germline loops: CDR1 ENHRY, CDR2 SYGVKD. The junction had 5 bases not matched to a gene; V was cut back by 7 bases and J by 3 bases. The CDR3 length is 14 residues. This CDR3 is CAIKASGNTDTQYF. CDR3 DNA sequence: TGTGCCATCAAGGCTAGCGGGAATACAGATACGCAGTATTTT.

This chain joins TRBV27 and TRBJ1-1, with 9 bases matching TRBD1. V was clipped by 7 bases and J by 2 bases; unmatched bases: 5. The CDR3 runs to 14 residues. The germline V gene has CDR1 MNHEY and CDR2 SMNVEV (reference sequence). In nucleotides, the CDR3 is TGTGCCAGCACCGCACAGGGGGCAAACACTGAAGCTTTCTTT. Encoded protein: CASTAQGANTEAFF.

Here the CDR3 reads CASSDMDRVYGYTF. CDR3 DNA sequence: TGTGCCAGCAGTGATATGGACAGGGTCTATGGCTACACCTTC. The chain is built from TRBV6-1 and TRBJ1-2; the match to TRBD1 covers 8 bases. V was clipped by 3 bases and J by 4 bases; unmatched bases: 4. Germline values: CDR1 MNHNS, CDR2 SASEGT. There are 14 residues in the CDR3.

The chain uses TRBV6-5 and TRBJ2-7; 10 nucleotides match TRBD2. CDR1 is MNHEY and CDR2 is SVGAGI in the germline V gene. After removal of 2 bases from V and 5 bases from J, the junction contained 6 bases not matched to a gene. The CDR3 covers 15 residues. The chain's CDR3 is CASSYEAGGHDEQYF. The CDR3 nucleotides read TGTGCCAGCAGTTACGAAGCGGGGGGGCACGACGAGCAGTACTTC.

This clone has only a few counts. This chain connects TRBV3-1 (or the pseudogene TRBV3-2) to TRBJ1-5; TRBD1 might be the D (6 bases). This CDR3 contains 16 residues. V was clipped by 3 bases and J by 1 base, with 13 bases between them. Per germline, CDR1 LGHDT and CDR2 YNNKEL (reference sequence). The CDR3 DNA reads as TGTGCCAGCAGCCACCAAGGGGGGGGAAGCAATCAGCCCCAGCATTTT. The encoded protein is CASSHQGGGSNQPQHF.

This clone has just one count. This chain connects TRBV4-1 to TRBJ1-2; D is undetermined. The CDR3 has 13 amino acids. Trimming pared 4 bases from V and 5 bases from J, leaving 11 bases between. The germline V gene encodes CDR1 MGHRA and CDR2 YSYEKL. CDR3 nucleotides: TGCGCCAGCAGCCCAGGTGGATGGTATGGCTACACCTTC. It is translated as CASSPGGWYGYTF.

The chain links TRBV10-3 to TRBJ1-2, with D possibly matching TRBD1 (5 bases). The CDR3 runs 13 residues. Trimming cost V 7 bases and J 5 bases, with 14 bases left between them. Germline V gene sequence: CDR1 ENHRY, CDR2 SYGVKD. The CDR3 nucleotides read TGTGCCATCACCAGGACACCGGTTTATGGCTACACCTTC. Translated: CAITRTPVYGYTF.

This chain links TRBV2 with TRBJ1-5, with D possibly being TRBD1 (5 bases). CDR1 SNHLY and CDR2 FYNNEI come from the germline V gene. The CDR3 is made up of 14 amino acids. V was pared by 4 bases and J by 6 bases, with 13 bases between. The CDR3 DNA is TGTGCCAGCAGTGCCCAGGGATTTTTTCAGCCCCAGCATTTT. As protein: CASSAQGFFQPQHF.

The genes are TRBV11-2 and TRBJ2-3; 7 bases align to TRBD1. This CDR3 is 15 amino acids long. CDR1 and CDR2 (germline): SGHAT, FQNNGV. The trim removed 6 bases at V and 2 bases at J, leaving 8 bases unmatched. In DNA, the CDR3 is TGTGCCAGCAGACTCGACAGGGCGGTCACAGATACGCAGTATTTT. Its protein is CASRLDRAVTDTQYF.

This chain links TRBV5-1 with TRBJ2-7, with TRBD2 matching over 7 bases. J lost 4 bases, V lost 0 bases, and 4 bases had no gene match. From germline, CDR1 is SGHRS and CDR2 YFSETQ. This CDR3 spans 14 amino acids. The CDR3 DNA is TGCGCCAGCAGCTTGGCGGGAGGTTTTTACGAGCAGTACTTC. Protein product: CASSLAGGFYEQYF.

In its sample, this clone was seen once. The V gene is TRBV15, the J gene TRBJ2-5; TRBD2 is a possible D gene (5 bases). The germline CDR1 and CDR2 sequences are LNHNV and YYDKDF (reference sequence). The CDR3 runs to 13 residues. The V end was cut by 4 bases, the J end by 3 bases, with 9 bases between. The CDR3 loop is CATSIWREETQYF. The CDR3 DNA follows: TGTGCCACCAGCATATGGCGGGAAGAGACCCAGTACTTC.

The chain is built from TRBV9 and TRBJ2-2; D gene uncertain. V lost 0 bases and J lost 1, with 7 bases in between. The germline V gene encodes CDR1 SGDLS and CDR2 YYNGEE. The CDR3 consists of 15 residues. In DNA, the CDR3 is TGTGCCAGCAGCGTAGGGCAGGAGAACACCGGGGAGCTGTTTTTT. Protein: CASSVGQENTGELFF.